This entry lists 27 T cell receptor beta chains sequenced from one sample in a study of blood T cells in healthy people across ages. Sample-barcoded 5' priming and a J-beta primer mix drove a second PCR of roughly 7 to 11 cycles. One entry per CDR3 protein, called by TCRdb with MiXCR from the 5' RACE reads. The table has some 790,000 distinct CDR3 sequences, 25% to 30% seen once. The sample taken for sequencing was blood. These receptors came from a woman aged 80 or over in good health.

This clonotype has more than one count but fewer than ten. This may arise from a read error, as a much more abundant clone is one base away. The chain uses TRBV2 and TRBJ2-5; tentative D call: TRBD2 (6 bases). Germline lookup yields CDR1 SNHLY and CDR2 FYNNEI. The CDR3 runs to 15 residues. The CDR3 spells CASRRSGGKKEPQYF. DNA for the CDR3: TGTGCCAGCAGGCGTAGCGGTGGAAAAAAAGAGCCCCAGTACTTC.

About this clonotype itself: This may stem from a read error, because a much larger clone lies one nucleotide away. CDR3 in amino acids: CASSERRGVGYGHTF. The CDR3 DNA is TGTGCCAGCAGTGAAAGAAGAGGTGTGGGCTATGGCCACACCTTC. This chain joins TRBV25-1 and TRBJ1-2; no clear D. Per the germline V gene, CDR1 is MGHDK and CDR2 is SYGVNS. The CDR3 covers 15 residues.

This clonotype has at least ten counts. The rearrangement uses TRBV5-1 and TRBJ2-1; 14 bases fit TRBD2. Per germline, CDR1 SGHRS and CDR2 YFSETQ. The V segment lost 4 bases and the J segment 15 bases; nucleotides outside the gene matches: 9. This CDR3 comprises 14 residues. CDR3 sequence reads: CASSERTSGGQTFF. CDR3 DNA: TGCGCCAGCAGCGAGCGGACTAGCGGGGGGCAGACGTTCTTC.

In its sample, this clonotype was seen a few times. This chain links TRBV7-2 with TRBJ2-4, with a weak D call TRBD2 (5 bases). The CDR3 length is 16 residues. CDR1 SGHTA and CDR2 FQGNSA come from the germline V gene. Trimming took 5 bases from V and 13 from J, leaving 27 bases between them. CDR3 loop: CASSPRPTSAHNEQYF. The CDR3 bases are TGTGCCAGCAGCCCACGGCCCACTAGTGCCCACAATGAGCAGTACTTC.

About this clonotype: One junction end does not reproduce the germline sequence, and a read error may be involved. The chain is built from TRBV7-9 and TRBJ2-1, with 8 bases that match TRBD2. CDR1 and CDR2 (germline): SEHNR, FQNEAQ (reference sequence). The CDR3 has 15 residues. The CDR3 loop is CASSSSLAAYSERFF. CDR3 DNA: TGTGCCAGCAGCTCCTCACTAGCGGCTTACAGTGAGCGGTTCTTC.

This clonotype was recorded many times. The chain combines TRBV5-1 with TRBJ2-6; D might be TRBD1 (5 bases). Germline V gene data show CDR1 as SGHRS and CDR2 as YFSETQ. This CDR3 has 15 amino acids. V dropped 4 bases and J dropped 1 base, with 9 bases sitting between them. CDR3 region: CASSTTVSGANVLTF. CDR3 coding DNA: TGCGCCAGCAGCACGACAGTTTCTGGGGCCAACGTCCTGACTTTC.

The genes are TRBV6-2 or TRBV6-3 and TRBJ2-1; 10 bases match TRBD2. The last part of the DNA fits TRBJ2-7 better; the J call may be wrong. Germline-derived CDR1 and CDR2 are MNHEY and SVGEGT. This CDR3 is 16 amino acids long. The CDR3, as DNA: TGTGCCAGCAGTTACTCCCGGACTAGCGGCTACAATGAGCAGTACTTC. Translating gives CASSYSRTSGYNEQYF.

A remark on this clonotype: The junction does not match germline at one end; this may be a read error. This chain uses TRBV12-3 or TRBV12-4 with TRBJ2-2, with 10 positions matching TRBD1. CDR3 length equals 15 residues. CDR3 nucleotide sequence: TGTGCCAGCAGCTCGGTTGGACAGGGGGGCTGGGAGCGGTTTTTT. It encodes CASSSVGQGGWERFF.

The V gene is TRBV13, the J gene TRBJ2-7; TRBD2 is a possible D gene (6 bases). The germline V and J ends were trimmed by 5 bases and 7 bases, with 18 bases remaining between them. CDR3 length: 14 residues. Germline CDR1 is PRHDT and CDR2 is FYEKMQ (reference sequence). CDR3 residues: CASSLRGLYNEQYF. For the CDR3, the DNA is TGTGCCAGCAGCCTACGAGGACTATACAATGAGCAGTACTTC.

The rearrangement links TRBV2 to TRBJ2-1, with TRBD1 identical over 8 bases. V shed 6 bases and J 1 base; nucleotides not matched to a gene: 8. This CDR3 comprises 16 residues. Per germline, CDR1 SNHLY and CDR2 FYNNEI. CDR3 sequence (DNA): TGTGCCAGCAGGGACTTCAGGGGGCTTTCCTACAATGAGCAGTTCTTC. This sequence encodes CASRDFRGLSYNEQFF.

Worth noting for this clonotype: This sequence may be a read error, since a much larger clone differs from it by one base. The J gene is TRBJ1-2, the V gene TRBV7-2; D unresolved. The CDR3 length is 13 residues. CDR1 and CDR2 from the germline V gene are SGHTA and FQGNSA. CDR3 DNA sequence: TGTGCCAGCAGCAATACAGTGGACTATGGCTTCACCTTC. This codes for CASSNTVDYGFTF.

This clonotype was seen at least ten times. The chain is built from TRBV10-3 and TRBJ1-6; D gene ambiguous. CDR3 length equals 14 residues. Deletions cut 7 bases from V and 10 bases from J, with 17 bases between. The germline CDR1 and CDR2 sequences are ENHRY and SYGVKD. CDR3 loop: CAINRDGSESPLHF. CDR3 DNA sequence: TGTGCCATCAACCGCGACGGATCAGAGTCACCCCTCCACTTT.

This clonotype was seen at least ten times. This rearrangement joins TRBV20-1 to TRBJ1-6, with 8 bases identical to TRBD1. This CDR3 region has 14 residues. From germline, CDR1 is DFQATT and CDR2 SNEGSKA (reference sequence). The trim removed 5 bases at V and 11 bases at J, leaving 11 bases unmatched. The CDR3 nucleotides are TGCAGTGCTCAACGGGGACAGGCGCGGGCACCCCTCCACTTT. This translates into CSAQRGQARAPLHF.

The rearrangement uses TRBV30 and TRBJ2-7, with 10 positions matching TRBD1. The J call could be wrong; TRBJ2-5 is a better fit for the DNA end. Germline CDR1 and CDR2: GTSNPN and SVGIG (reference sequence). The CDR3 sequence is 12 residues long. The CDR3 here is CVGDRGGETQYF. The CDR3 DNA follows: TGTGTCGGGGACAGGGGAGGGGAGACCCAGTACTTC.

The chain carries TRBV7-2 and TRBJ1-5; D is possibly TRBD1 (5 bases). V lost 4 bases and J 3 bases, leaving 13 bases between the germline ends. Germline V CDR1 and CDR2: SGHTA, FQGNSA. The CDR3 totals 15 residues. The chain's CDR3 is CASSSRDGNNQPQHF. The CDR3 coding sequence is TGTGCCAGCAGCTCCCGGGACGGAAACAATCAGCCCCAGCATTTT.

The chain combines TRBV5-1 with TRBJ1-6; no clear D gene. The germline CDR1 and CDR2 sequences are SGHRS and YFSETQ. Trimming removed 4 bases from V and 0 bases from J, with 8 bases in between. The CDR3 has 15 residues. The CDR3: CASSRESSYNSPLHF. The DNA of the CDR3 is TGCGCCAGCAGCCGAGAGAGCTCCTATAATTCACCCCTCCACTTT.

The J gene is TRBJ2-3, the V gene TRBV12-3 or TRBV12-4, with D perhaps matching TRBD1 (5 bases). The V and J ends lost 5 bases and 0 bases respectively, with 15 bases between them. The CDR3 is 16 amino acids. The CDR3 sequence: CASSRNRKTSTDTQYF. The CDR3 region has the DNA TGTGCCAGCAGTCGAAACAGGAAAACTAGCACAGATACGCAGTATTTT.

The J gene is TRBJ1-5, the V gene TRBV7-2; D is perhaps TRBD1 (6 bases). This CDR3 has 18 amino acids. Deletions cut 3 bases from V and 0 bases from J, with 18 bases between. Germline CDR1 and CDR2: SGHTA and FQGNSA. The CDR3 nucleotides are TGTGCCAGCAGCTTGAGGGCCCAGGGGACGATTAGCAATCAGCCCCAGCATTTT. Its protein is CASSLRAQGTISNQPQHF. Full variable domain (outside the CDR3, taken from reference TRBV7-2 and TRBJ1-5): GAGVSQSPSNKVTEKGKDVELRCDPISGHTALYWYRQSLGQGLEFLIYFQGNSAPDKSGLPSDRFSAERTGGSVSTLTIQRTQQEDSAVYLCASSLRAQGTISNQPQHFGDGTRLSIL.

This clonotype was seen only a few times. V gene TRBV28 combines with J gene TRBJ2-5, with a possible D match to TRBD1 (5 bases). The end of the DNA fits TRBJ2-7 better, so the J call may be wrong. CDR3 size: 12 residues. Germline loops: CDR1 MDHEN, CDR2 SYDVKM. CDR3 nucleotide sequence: TGTGCCAGCAGCATGGACAACTACGAGCAGTACTTC. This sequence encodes CASSMDNYEQYF.

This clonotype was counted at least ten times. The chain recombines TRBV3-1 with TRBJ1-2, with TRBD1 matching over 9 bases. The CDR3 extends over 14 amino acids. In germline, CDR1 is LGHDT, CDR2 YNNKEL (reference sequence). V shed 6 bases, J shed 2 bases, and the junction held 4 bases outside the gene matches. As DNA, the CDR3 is TGTGCCAGCAGGGGACAGGGAGTGAACTATGGCTACACCTTC. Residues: CASRGQGVNYGYTF.

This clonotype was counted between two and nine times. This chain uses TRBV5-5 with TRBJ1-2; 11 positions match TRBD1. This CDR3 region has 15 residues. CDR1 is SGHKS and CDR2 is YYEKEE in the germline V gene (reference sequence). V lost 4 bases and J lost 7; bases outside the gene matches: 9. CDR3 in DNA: TGTGCCAGCAGCCAATGGACAGGGGGCGCGTTTGGCTACACCTTC. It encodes CASSQWTGGAFGYTF.

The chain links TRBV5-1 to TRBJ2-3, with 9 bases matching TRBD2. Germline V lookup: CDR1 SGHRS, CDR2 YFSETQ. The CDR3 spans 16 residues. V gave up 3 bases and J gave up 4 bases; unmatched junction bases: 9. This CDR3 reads CASSYIAGVDSDTQYF. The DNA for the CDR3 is TGCGCCAGCAGCTATATAGCGGGAGTAGACTCAGATACGCAGTATTTT.

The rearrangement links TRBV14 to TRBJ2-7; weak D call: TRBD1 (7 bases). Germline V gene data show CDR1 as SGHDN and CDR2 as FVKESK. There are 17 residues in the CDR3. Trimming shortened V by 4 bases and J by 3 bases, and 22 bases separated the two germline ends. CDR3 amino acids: CASSLHSLGTAGYEQYF. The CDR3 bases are TGTGCCAGCAGCCTACACTCACTCGGGACAGCGGGCTACGAGCAGTACTTC. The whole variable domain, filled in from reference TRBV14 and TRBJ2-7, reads EAGVTQFPSHSVIEKGQTVTLRCDPISGHDNLYWYRRVMGKEIKFLLHFVKESKQDESGMPNNRFLAERTGGTYSTLKVQPAELEDSGVYFCASSLHSLGTAGYEQYFGPGTRLTVT.

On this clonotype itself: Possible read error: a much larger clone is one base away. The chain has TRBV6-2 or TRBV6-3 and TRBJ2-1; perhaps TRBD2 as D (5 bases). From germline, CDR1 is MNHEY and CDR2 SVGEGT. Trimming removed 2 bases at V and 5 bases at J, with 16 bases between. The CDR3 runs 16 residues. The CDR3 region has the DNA TGTGCCAGCAGTTACCTGAGCGGCATAGACAACAATGAGCAGTTCTTC. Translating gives CASSYLSGIDNNEQFF.

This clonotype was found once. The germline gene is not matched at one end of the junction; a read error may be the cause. Here the CDR3 DNA reads TGTGCCAGCAGTTCCAACACGGCGAGAACAGATGCGCAGTATTTT. This gives the protein CASSSNTARTDAQYF. The J gene is TRBJ2-3, the V gene TRBV12-3 or TRBV12-4; D call uncertain. The CDR3 runs to 15 residues.

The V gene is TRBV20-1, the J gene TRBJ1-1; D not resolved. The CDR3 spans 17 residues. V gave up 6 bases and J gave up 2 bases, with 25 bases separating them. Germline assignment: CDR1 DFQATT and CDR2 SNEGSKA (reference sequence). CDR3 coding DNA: TGCAGTGCAAGGCCCCCGGGTTCCCTGGGGATCAACACTGAAGCTTTCTTT. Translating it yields CSARPPGSLGINTEAFF.

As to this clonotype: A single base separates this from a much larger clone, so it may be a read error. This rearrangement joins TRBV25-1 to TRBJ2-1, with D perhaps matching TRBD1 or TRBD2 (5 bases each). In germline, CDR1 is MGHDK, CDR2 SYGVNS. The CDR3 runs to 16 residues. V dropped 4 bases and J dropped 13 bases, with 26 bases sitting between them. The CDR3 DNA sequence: TGTGCCAGCAGTGGGGGACCCCTAGGACACGGGGAGACCCAGTTCTTC. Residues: CASSGGPLGHGETQFF.